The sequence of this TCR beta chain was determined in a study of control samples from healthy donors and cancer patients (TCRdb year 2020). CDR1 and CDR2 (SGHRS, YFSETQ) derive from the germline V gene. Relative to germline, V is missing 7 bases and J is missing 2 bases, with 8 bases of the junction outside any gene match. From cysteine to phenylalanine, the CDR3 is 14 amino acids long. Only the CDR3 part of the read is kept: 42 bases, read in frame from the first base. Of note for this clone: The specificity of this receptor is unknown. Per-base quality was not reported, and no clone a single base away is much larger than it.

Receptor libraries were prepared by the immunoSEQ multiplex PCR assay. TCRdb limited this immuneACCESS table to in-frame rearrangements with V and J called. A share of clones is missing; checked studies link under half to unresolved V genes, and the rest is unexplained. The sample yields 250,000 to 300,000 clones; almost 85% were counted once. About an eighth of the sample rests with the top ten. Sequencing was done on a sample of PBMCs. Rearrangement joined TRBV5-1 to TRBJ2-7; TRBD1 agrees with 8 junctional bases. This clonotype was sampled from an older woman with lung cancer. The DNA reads TGCGCCAGCGGAACAGGGGGACCGACCTACGAGCAGTACTTC. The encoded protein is CASGTGGPTYEQYF.